This T cell receptor (beta chain) was captured by sequencing in a study of CD8 T cells in ankylosing spondylitis. As regards this clonotype: Its specificity is unknown.

TCRdb re-called the 5' RACE reads through MiXCR, storing one row per CDR3 protein. This sample has about 420,000 distinct CDR3 sequences, with 20% to 25% found just once. General study findings and limits: About 8 highly homologous variants made up a TCR beta motif that seemed to typify ankylosing spondylitis blood. Researchers reportedly found disease-linked clones significantly enriched in matched ankylosing spondylitis synovial fluid. Clones linked with disease were CD8+ and fairly uncommon in the peripheral blood.

This TCR was recovered from a male donor with ankylosing spondylitis. The sample consisted of blood, either unsorted or a sorted T cell fraction (not recorded which).

CDR3: CASSFTGVTDTQYF. DNA of the CDR3: TGCGCCAGCAGCTTCACGGGAGTCACAGATACGCAGTATTTT. The chain couples TRBV5-1 to TRBJ2-3; maybe TRBD2 (6 bases). Germline values: CDR1 SGHRS, CDR2 YFSETQ. V was clipped by 2 bases and J by 2 bases, with 9 bases between them. The CDR3 has 14 residues. The whole variable domain, remainder taken from reference TRBV5-1 and TRBJ2-3, is KAGVTQTPRYLIKTRGQQVTLSCSPISGHRSVSWYQQTPGQGLQFLFEYFSETQRNKGNFPGRFSGRQFSNSRSEMNVSTLELGDSALYLCASSFTGVTDTQYFGPGTRLTVL.